Presented here are 29 T cell receptor beta chains from one specimen sequenced in a study of PD-L1 blockade in urothelial cancer. The data were produced by immunoSEQ multiplex PCR, yet TCRdb's version contains in-frame clones alone and is incomplete. The table records about 110,000 clones, approximately 85% of them present only once. The sample here was PBMCs, taken around atezolizumab (anti-PD-L1) treatment. All receptors come from a man in his fifties or sixties with urothelial cancer.

V is TRBV5-1 and J is TRBJ2-5; TRBD1 might be the D (5 bases). The CDR3 totals 15 residues. The V gene's germline CDR1 is SGHRS and CDR2 YFSETQ. Trimming removed 2 bases from V and 1 base from J, with 12 bases in between. CDR3 residues: CASSFQGVPQETQYF. In DNA form, the CDR3 reads TGCGCCAGCAGCTTTCAGGGTGTCCCCCAAGAGACCCAGTACTTC.

The gene calls are TRBV9 and TRBJ2-3, with 8 bases identical to TRBD2. The V gene end was trimmed by 0 bases and the J gene end by 6 bases; junction bases not matched to a gene: 6. Germline CDR1 reads SGDLS; CDR2 reads YYNGEE. The CDR3 covers 15 residues. The CDR3 sequence is CASSVAGGQADTQYF. CDR3 DNA: TGTGCCAGCAGCGTAGCGGGAGGGCAGGCGGATACGCAGTATTTT.

This clone was seen only a few times. The J gene is TRBJ1-1, the V gene TRBV30, with 8 nucleotides matching TRBD1. With V trimmed by 1 base and J by 4 bases, 2 bases remained unmatched. Germline loops: CDR1 GTSNPN, CDR2 SVGIG (reference sequence). The CDR3 extends over 13 amino acids. The CDR3: CAWSGQGSTEAFF. As DNA, the CDR3 is TGTGCCTGGAGTGGACAGGGGAGCACTGAAGCTTTCTTT.

This chain links TRBV10-3 with TRBJ2-5, with 8 bases that match TRBD2. Germline V gene sequence: CDR1 ENHRY, CDR2 SYGVKD. V lost 5 bases and J lost 5; bases outside the gene matches: 7. The CDR3 extends over 14 amino acids. The CDR3 DNA sequence: TGTGCCATCAGTACAGCGGGAGCAGGGGAGACCCAGTACTTC. It translates to CAISTAGAGETQYF.

This clone was seen only once. The chain joins TRBV28 to TRBJ2-3; 7 positions match TRBD1. The CDR3 has 15 residues. Germline V gene sequence: CDR1 MDHEN, CDR2 SYDVKM. The V segment lost 6 bases and the J segment 2 bases; nucleotides outside the gene matches: 8. The CDR3 nucleotides read TGTGCCAGCAGCCCGCCAGGGGGTTTCACAGATACGCAGTATTTT. This encodes CASSPPGGFTDTQYF.

This CDR3 is CASSLTRGTTSTDTQYF. The DNA for the CDR3 is TGTGCCAGCAGCTTAACTCGGGGGACCACTAGCACAGATACGCAGTATTTT. This rearrangement joins TRBV7-9 to TRBJ2-3; D might be TRBD2 (6 bases). The CDR3 contains 17 residues. Trimming shortened V by 2 bases and J by 0 bases, and 15 bases separated the two germline ends. Per germline, CDR1 SEHNR and CDR2 FQNEAQ (reference sequence).

This sequence joins TRBV30 and TRBJ1-1; 8 nucleotides match TRBD1. With 5 bases clipped from V and 5 bases from J, the junction kept 13 bases outside the gene matches. Germline CDR1 is GTSNPN and CDR2 is SVGIG (reference sequence). The CDR3 has 15 amino acids. CDR3 coding DNA: TGTGCCTGGCTCCCGAGACAGGGGCGGGGAACTGAAGCTTTCTTT. As protein: CAWLPRQGRGTEAFF.

The V call is TRBV5-4, the J call TRBJ1-1, with D possibly TRBD1 on 5 matching bases. Germline V gene data show CDR1 as SGHNT and CDR2 as YYREEE (reference sequence). CDR3 length: 13 residues. Trimming took off 6 bases at V and 3 bases at J, with 12 bases between the two ends. CDR3 in DNA: TGTGCCAGCAACCGATGGGGGGACACTGAAGCTTTCTTT. Protein sequence: CASNRWGDTEAFF.

This clone has just one count. The chain joins TRBV5-4 to TRBJ2-1; a possible D gene is TRBD2 (6 bases). CDR1 is SGHNT and CDR2 is YYREEE in the germline V gene (reference sequence). The ends were cut back, 3 bases at V and 6 bases at J, with 13 bases in the middle. The length of the CDR3 is 14 residues. CDR3 sequence reads: CASSSTGASNEQFF. The CDR3 bases are TGTGCCAGCAGCTCGACGGGAGCTTCCAATGAGCAGTTCTTC.

The rearrangement links TRBV28 to TRBJ2-6, with TRBD2 as a possible D gene (7 bases). The CDR3 extends over 14 amino acids. V dropped 7 bases and J dropped 4 bases, with 11 bases sitting between them. Germline loops: CDR1 MDHEN, CDR2 SYDVKM. The DNA for the CDR3 is TGTGCCAGCAAGGGGGGGACAGGGGCCAACGTCCTGACTTTC. Translated: CASKGGTGANVLTF.

This clone was detected once. The chain links TRBV30 to TRBJ2-5; D is unclear. This CDR3 spans 14 amino acids. With 0 bases removed from V and 1 base from J, the gap between germline ends came to 9 bases. Germline values: CDR1 GTSNPN, CDR2 SVGIG (reference sequence). CDR3 in amino acids: CAWSVGYSQETQYF. In nucleotides, the CDR3 is TGTGCCTGGAGTGTTGGTTACAGCCAAGAGACCCAGTACTTC. The variable domain in full, with the rest retrieved from reference TRBV30 and TRBJ2-5, is SQTIHQWPATLVQPVGSPLSLECTVEGTSNPNLYWYRQAAGRGLQLLFYSVGIGQISSEVPQNLSASRPQDRQFILSSKKLLLSDSGFYLCAWSVGYSQETQYFGPGTRLLVL.

CDR3 in DNA: TGTGCCAGCAGTTTAAGGCCCCCAAGACAGGGGGCGAATGAAAAACTGTTTTTT. Its protein product is CASSLRPPRQGANEKLFF. This chain joins TRBV27 and TRBJ1-4, with 10 bases lining up with TRBD1. Germline V lookup: CDR1 MNHEY, CDR2 SMNVEV (reference sequence). The V gene end was trimmed by 2 bases and the J gene end by 5 bases; junction bases not matched to a gene: 11. The CDR3 is made up of 18 amino acids.

The chain joins TRBV10-3 to TRBJ1-2, with D hard to call. The V and J ends lost 5 bases and 4 bases respectively, with 11 bases between them. Germline V CDR1 and CDR2: ENHRY, SYGVKD. There are 13 residues in the CDR3. In nucleotides, the CDR3 is TGTGCCATCAGTAGATCTGAGGGCTATGGCTACACCTTC. Translating gives CAISRSEGYGYTF.

The chain carries TRBV4-2 and TRBJ2-1, with 12 bases matching TRBD2. The CDR3 covers 14 residues. V shed 3 bases, J shed 8 bases, and the junction held 2 bases outside the gene matches. Per the germline V gene, CDR1 is LGHNA and CDR2 is YNFKEQ. The CDR3 protein is CASSQTSGSHEQFF. The DNA for the CDR3 is TGTGCCAGCAGCCAGACTAGCGGGAGCCATGAGCAGTTCTTC.

The CDR3 loop is CASKSSNQPQHF. Written as DNA, the CDR3 is TGTGCCAGCAAGAGTAGCAATCAGCCCCAGCATTTT. The genes are TRBV2 and TRBJ1-5; D gene uncertain. Germline V gives CDR1 SNHLY, CDR2 FYNNEI. The CDR3 covers 12 residues. The V and J ends lost 7 bases and 0 bases respectively, with 4 bases between them.

The rearrangement joins TRBV28 to TRBJ2-7; 10 nucleotides line up with TRBD1. The CDR3 spans 15 residues. V lost 5 bases to trimming and J lost 3 bases; unmatched junction nucleotides: 7. Per germline, CDR1 MDHEN and CDR2 SYDVKM. CDR3 DNA sequence: TGTGCCAGCAGTCCTACCGGGACAGGGGACTACGAGCAGTACTTC. Translating it yields CASSPTGTGDYEQYF.

V and J are TRBV7-9 and TRBJ2-5; a possible D gene is TRBD1 (5 bases). The V end was cut by 1 base, the J end by 1 base, with 10 bases between. The germline gives CDR1 SEHNR, CDR2 FQNEAQ (reference sequence). The CDR3 totals 15 residues. Written as DNA, the CDR3 is TGTGCCAGCAGCTTAGTGGCAGGGCCCCAAGAGACCCAGTACTTC. Translated, it gives CASSLVAGPQETQYF.

This chain links TRBV18 with TRBJ1-1; 7 bases are shared with TRBD1. The CDR3 is made up of 15 amino acids. Per germline, CDR1 KGHSH and CDR2 LQKENI. Unmatched junction bases numbered 4, after V lost 3 bases and J lost 0 bases. As DNA, the CDR3 is TGTGCCAGCTCACCGCAACAGGGGATGAACACTGAAGCTTTCTTT. Translating it yields CASSPQQGMNTEAFF.

This clone was found once. The V gene is TRBV6-1, the J gene TRBJ2-7; 8 bases align to TRBD1. The V gene end was trimmed by 4 bases and the J gene end by 3 bases; junction bases not matched to a gene: 11. CDR1 MNHNS and CDR2 SASEGT come from the germline V gene. This CDR3 comprises 16 residues. The CDR3 coding sequence is TGTGCCAGCAGTGGACGAAGTGACAGGGGACACTACGAGCAGTACTTC. Protein: CASSGRSDRGHYEQYF.

The chain is built from TRBV11-3 and TRBJ2-1, with D possibly matching TRBD1 (8 bases). There are 15 residues in the CDR3. The V gene's germline CDR1 is SGHNT and CDR2 YENEEA. Trimming left V 5 bases short and J 7 bases short, with 18 bases between. CDR3 DNA sequence: TGTGCCAGCAGCCACAGGGGGGGGAATGTAAATGAGCAGTTCTTC. Translated: CASSHRGGNVNEQFF.

The gene calls are TRBV5-6 and TRBJ2-1; the match to TRBD1 covers 8 bases. Trimming removed 2 bases from V and 5 bases from J; junction bases left unmatched: 6. Germline-derived CDR1 and CDR2 are SGHDT and YYEEEE. This CDR3 has 15 residues. The CDR3 protein is CASSFGQGMDNEQFF. The CDR3 DNA is TGTGCCAGCAGCTTCGGACAGGGAATGGACAATGAGCAGTTCTTC.

The rearrangement uses TRBV27 and TRBJ2-3, with D unclear. Trimming removed 2 bases from V and 0 bases from J, with 12 bases in between. CDR3 size: 16 residues. CDR1 is MNHEY, CDR2 SMNVEV, per germline (reference sequence). CDR3 sequence: CASSLLLHRSTDTQYF. CDR3 bases: TGTGCCAGCAGTTTACTTTTGCACAGAAGCACAGATACGCAGTATTTT.

The chain employs TRBV5-1 and TRBJ2-7, with 12 bases that match TRBD2. The CDR3 sequence is 14 residues long. V shed 4 bases, J shed 2 bases, and the junction held 1 base outside the gene matches. Germline assignment: CDR1 SGHRS and CDR2 YFSETQ. This CDR3 reads CASSRTSGAYEQYF. The CDR3 coding sequence is TGCGCCAGCAGCCGGACTAGCGGGGCCTACGAGCAGTACTTC. Full variable domain (rest looked up from reference TRBV5-1 and TRBJ2-7): KAGVTQTPRYLIKTRGQQVTLSCSPISGHRSVSWYQQTPGQGLQFLFEYFSETQRNKGNFPGRFSGRQFSNSRSEMNVSTLELGDSALYLCASSRTSGAYEQYFGPGTRLTVT.

In DNA, the CDR3 is TGTGCCAGCAGCGTAGACCCTGGCAGATCCTACGAGCAGTACTTC. Translating gives CASSVDPGRSYEQYF. The chain joins TRBV9 to TRBJ2-7; no firm D call. V lost 0 bases, J lost 1 base, and 11 bases lay in between. Looked up from germline, CDR1 is SGDLS and CDR2 is YYNGEE. The CDR3 spans 15 residues.

This chain uses TRBV14 with TRBJ1-1, with TRBD1 matching over 7 bases. This CDR3 comprises 12 residues. V lost 4 bases to trimming and J lost 8 bases; unmatched junction nucleotides: 4. From germline, CDR1 is SGHDN and CDR2 FVKESK. In nucleotides, the CDR3 is TGTGCCAGCAGCCGAGACAGGGCGGAAGCTTTCTTT. Translated, it gives CASSRDRAEAFF. Filled out from reference TRBV14 and TRBJ1-1, the complete variable domain reads EAGVTQFPSHSVIEKGQTVTLRCDPISGHDNLYWYRRVMGKEIKFLLHFVKESKQDESGMPNNRFLAERTGGTYSTLKVQPAELEDSGVYFCASSRDRAEAFFGQGTRLTVV.

V usage is TRBV18 and J usage is TRBJ2-7; TRBD1 matches at 8 bases. CDR3 length: 14 residues. Trimming at V came to 4 bases and at J to 4 bases, leaving 6 bases not matched to a gene. Per germline, CDR1 KGHSH and CDR2 LQKENI. CDR3 in amino acids: CASSQTGDPYEQYF. The DNA of the CDR3 is TGTGCCAGCTCACAGACAGGGGACCCATACGAGCAGTACTTC.

CDR3 residues: CASHGGSYNSPLHF. CDR3 DNA sequence: TGCGCCAGCCACGGGGGCTCCTATAATTCACCCCTCCACTTT. The genes are TRBV5-1 and TRBJ1-6, with a tentative D call TRBD1 (5 bases). CDR1 is SGHRS, CDR2 YFSETQ, per germline. Trimming removed 7 bases at V and 0 bases at J, with 8 bases between. This CDR3 has 14 amino acids.

This clone has just a few counts. The rearrangement joins TRBV18 to TRBJ2-2, with 8 bases matching TRBD1. Trimming at V came to 1 base and at J to 15 bases, leaving 4 bases not matched to a gene. CDR3 size: 12 residues. In germline, CDR1 is KGHSH, CDR2 LQKENI. This chain's CDR3 is CASSPRDRRLFF. The CDR3 bases are TGTGCCAGCTCACCACGGGACAGGAGGTTGTTTTTT.

V and J are TRBV10-2 and TRBJ1-6, with 10 positions matching TRBD1. The J segment lost 4 bases and the V segment lost 5 bases, leaving 2 bases of the junction unmatched. The CDR3 is 15 residues long. From germline, CDR1 is WSHSY and CDR2 SAAADI. The CDR3 loop reads CASSPGQGYNSPLHF. CDR3 in DNA: TGCGCCAGCAGTCCGGGACAGGGGTATAATTCACCCCTCCACTTT.